This note documents a single T cell receptor beta chain sequence. The entry originates in a study of blood T cell repertoires in COVID-19. About the research overall: T cells, B-cell-depleted T cells, or PBMCs provided the cDNA or gDNA that served as material.

TCRdb's copy holds only in-frame clones and misses some; the assay was immunoSEQ multiplex PCR. The sample has some 110,000 clones; roughly 80% are singletons. V shed 4 bases, J shed 8 bases, and the junction held 6 bases outside the gene matches. The CDR3 contains 13 residues. From germline, CDR1 is SQVTM and CDR2 ANQGSEA. The V and J genes are TRBV29-1 and TRBJ1-4; 8 nucleotides align to TRBD1. The origin of this receptor is an elderly man with COVID-19, enrolled during active disease. Sequenced input: peripheral blood. CDR3 region: CSVVQGAQEKLFF. The CDR3 DNA sequence: TGCAGCGTTGTGCAGGGGGCGCAGGAAAAACTGTTTTTT.